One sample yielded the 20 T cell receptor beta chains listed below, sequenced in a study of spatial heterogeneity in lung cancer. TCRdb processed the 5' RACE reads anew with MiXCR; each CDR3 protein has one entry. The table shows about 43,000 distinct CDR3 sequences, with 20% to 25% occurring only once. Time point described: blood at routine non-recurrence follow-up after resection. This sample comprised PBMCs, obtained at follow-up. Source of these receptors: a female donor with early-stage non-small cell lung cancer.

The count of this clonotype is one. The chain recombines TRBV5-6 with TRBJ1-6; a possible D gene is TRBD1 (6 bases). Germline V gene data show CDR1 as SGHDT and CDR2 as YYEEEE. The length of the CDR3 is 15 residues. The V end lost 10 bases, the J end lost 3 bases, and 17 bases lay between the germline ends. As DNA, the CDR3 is TGTGCCTCCCGACGGGGGCATGGCTATAATTCACCCCTCCACTTT. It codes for CASRRGHGYNSPLHF. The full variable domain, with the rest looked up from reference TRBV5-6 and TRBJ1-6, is DAGVTQSPTHLIKTRGQQVTLRCSPKSGHDTVSWYQQALGQGPQFIFQYYEEEERQRGNFPDRFSGHQFPNYSSELNVNALLLGDSALYLCASRRGHGYNSPLHFGNGTRLTVT.

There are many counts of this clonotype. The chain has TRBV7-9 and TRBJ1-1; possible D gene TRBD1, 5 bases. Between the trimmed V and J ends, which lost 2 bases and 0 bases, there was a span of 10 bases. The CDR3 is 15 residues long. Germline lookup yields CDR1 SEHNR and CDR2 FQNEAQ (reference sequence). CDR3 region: CASSLLRGLNTEAFF. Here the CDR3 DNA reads TGTGCCAGCAGCTTATTGAGGGGTTTGAACACTGAAGCTTTCTTT.

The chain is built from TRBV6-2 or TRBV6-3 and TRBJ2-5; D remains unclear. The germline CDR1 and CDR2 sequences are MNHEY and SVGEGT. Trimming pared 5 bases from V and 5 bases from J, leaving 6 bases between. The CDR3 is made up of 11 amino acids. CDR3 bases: TGTGCCAGCAGTCGGATGGAGACCCAGTACTTC. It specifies CASSRMETQYF.

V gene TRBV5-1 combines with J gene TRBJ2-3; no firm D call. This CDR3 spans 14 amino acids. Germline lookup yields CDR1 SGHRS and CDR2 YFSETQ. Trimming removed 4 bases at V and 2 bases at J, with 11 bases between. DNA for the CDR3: TGCGCCAGCAGCCTAGGGCCGAACACAGATACGCAGTATTTT. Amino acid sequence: CASSLGPNTDTQYF.

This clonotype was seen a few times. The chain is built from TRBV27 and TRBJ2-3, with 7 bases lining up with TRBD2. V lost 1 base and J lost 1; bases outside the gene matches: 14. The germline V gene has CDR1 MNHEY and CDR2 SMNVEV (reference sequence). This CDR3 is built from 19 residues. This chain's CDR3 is CASSLYGGGSLGGTDTQYF. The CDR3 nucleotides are TGTGCCAGCAGTTTATATGGGGGAGGGTCCCTCGGCGGCACAGATACGCAGTATTTT.

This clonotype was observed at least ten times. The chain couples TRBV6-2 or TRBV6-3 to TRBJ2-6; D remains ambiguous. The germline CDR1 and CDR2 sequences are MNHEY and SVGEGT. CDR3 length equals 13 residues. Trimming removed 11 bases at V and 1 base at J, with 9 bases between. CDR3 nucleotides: TGTGCCGGAAGCAAATCTGGGGCCAACGTCCTGACTTTC. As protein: CAGSKSGANVLTF.

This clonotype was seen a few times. The CDR3, as DNA: TGTGCCAGCAGCCGCGGGCCCACTGACTATGGCTACACCTTC. Amino acid sequence: CASSRGPTDYGYTF. The genes are TRBV7-2 and TRBJ1-2; D ambiguous. From germline, CDR1 is SGHTA and CDR2 FQGNSA. The V and J ends lost 5 bases and 3 bases respectively, with 13 bases between them. This CDR3 has 14 amino acids.

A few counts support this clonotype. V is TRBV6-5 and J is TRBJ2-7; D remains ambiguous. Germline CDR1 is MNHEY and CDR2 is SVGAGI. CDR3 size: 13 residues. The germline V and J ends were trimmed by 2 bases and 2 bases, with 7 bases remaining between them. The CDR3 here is CASSYLYAYEQYF. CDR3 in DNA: TGTGCCAGCAGTTACCTCTACGCCTACGAGCAGTACTTC.

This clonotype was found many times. This CDR3 reads CASSLSAGAGNTIYF. For the CDR3, the DNA is TGTGCCAGCAGCTTATCGGCGGGCGCTGGAAACACCATATATTTT. The chain links TRBV7-6 to TRBJ1-3; D is undetermined. CDR1 is SGHVS and CDR2 is FNYEAQ in the germline V gene. CDR3 size: 15 residues. The V and J ends lost 2 bases and 2 bases respectively, with 10 bases between them.

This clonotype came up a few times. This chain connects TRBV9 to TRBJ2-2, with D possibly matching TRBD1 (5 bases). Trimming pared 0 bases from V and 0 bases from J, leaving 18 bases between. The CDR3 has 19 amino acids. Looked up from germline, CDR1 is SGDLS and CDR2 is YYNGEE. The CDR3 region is CASSVGAGRPRTNTGELFF. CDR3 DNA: TGTGCCAGCAGCGTAGGGGCAGGGCGTCCTAGGACGAACACCGGGGAGCTGTTTTTT.

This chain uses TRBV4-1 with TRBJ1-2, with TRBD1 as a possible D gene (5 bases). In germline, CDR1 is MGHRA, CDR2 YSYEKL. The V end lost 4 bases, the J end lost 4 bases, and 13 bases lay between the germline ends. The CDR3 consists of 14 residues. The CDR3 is CASSPTVGSYGYTF. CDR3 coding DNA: TGCGCCAGCAGCCCGACAGTGGGTTCCTATGGCTACACCTTC.

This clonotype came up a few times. The CDR3 DNA reads TGTGCCAGCAGCTTAATAGCGGACACTGAAGCTTTCTTT. It specifies CASSLIADTEAFF. This sequence joins TRBV7-2 and TRBJ1-1; D remains unclear. V was cut by 2 bases and J by 3 bases, with 7 bases left in between. The CDR3 length is 13 residues. Looked up from germline, CDR1 is SGHTA and CDR2 is FQGNSA.

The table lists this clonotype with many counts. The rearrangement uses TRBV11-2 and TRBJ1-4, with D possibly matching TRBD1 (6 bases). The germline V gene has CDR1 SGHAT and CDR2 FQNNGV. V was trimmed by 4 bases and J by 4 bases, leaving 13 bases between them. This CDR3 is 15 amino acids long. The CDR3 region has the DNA TGTGCCAGCAGCTATCGGACAGCGGGTAATGAAAAACTGTTTTTT. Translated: CASSYRTAGNEKLFF.

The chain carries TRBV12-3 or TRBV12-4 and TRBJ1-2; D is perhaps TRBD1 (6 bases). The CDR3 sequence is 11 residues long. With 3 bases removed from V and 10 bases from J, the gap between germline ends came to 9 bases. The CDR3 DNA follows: TGTGCCAGCAGTTTGGGACACCTCTACACCTTC. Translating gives CASSLGHLYTF.

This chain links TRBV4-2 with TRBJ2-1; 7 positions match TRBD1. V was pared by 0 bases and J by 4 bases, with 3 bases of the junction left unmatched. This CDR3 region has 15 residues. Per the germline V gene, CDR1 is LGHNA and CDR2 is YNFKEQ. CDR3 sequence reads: CASSQEDRLYNEQFF. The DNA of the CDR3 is TGTGCCAGCAGCCAAGAGGACAGGCTATACAATGAGCAGTTCTTC.

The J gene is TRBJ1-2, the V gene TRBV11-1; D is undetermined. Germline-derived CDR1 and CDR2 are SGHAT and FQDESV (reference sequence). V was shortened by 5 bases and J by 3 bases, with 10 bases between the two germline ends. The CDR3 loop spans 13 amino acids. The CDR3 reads CASSHTPDYGYTF. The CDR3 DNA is TGTGCCAGCAGCCATACACCAGACTATGGCTACACCTTC.

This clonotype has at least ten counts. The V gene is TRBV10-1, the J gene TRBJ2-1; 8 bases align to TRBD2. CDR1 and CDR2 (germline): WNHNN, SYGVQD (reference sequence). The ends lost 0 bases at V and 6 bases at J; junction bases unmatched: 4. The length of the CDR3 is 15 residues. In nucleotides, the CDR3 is TGCGCCAGCAGTGAGTCGAGCGGGAGACTCAATGAGCAGTTCTTC. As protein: CASSESSGRLNEQFF.

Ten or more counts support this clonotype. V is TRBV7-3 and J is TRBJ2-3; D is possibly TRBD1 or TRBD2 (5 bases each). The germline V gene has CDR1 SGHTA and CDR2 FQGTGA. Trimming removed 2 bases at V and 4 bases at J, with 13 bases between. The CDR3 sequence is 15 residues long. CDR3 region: CASSLFGGPADTQYF. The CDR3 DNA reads TGTGCCAGCAGCTTATTTGGGGGTCCCGCAGATACGCAGTATTTT.

CDR3 DNA sequence: TGCGCCAGCATGAAGAACCAGGGAGAAGAAAAACTGTTTTTT. It codes for CASMKNQGEEKLFF. The chain combines TRBV10-2 with TRBJ1-4; maybe TRBD1 (5 bases). Trimming stripped 7 bases from V and 8 bases from J, with 17 bases between. From germline, CDR1 is WSHSY and CDR2 SAAADI. This CDR3 is built from 14 residues.

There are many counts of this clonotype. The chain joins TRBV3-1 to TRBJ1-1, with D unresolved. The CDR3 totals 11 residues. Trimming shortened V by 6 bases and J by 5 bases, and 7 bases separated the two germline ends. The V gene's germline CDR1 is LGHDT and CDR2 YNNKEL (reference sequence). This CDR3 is CASSRGTEAFF. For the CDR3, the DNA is TGTGCCAGCAGTCGGGGTACTGAAGCTTTCTTT.